This TCR beta chain derives from a study of Graves' ophthalmopathy and Graves' hyperthyroidism. The germline V gene encodes CDR1 SEHNR and CDR2 FQNEAQ (reference sequence). The CDR3 consists of 14 residues. V shed 2 bases and J shed 5 bases, with 12 bases lying between them. The sequenced template was RNA, covering the TCR beta CDR3 region. A first-round RT-PCR used HTBI primers, followed by a second-round multiplex PCR. TCRdb fed the multiplex PCR reads into MiXCR, producing one record per CDR3 protein. Among 650,000 to 900,000 distinct CDR3 sequences listed, 40% were seen once. This clonotype occurred a few times.

This receptor was taken from an adult man with Graves' ophthalmopathy. Sequencing used peripheral blood. The rearrangement uses TRBV7-9 and TRBJ1-1; D gene unclear. The CDR3 bases are TGTGCCAGCAGCTTAATAGCCGGGGAGACTGAAGCTTTCTTT. Its translation: CASSLIAGETEAFF.